The next 2 T cell receptor beta chains were all read from a single sample in a study of CD8 T cells in ankylosing spondylitis (dated by TCRdb to the late 2010s). Receptor libraries were prepared by 5' RACE. The reads were generated on an Illumina HiSeq 2500. The raw public data were reprocessed by TCRdb itself: fastp quality trimming at Q25, MiXCR clonotype calling, in-frame beta chains only. Rows with a matching CDR3 protein are joined into one entry that keeps the most common DNA and genes. Here the sample has almost 45,000 distinct CDR3 sequences; about 11% occur a single time. Of the sample, 1.4% falls within the top ten clones. The sample consisted of blood, either unsorted or a sorted T cell fraction (not recorded which). These receptor sequences come from a male donor with ankylosing spondylitis or in good health (not recorded which).

The rearrangement links TRBV12-3 or TRBV12-4 to TRBJ1-5; TRBD1 might be the D (5 bases). Trimming removed 3 bases at V and 0 bases at J, with 12 bases between. CDR3 length: 16 amino acids. DNA for the CDR3: TGTGCCAGCAGTTTTATGGGGGTATTTAGCAATCAGCCCCAGCATTTT. Residues: CASSFMGVFSNQPQHF.

This clonotype was seen ten or more times. The chain combines TRBV28 with TRBJ2-7; TRBD1 matches at 8 bases. Germline CDR1 reads MDHEN; CDR2 reads SYDVKM. The CDR3 extends over 15 amino acids. Trimming at V came to 6 bases and at J to 5 bases, leaving 12 bases not matched to a gene. The CDR3 nucleotides read TGTGCCAGCAGGCCCCCGGGACAGGTGGAGGACGAGCAGTACTTC. Translation gives CASRPPGQVEDEQYF.